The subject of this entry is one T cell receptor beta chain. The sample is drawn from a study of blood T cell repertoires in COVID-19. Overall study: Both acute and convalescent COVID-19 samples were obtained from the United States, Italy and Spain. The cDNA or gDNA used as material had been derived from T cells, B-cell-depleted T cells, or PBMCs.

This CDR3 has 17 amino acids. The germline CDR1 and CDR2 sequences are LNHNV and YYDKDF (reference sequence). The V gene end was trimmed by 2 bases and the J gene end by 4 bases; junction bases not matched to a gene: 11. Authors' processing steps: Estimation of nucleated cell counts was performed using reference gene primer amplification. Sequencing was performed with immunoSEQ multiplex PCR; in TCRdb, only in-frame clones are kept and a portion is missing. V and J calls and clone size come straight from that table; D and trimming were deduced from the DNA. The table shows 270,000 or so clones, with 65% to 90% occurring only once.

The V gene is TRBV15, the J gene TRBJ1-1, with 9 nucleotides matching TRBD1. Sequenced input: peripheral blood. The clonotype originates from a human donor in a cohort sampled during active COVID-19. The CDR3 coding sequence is TGTGCCACCAGCAGAACACCGGGACAGGGTGCGGGCACTGAAGCTTTCTTT. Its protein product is CATSRTPGQGAGTEAFF. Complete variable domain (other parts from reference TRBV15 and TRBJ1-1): DAMVIQNPRYQVTQFGKPVTLSCSQTLNHNVMYWYQQKSSQAPKLLFHYYDKDFNNEADTPDNFQSRRPNTSFCFLDIRSPGLGDTAMYLCATSRTPGQGAGTEAFFGQGTRLTVV.